These 28 T cell receptor beta chains came from one sample sequenced in a study of cytomegalovirus exposure and HLA in healthy donors. The primer mix had 60 Vbeta and 13 Jbeta primers. Assay: immunoSEQ multiplex PCR; the TCRdb copy retains only in-frame clones and omits some. The sample lists around 61,000 clones, 89% seen once, with about 1.4% in the top ten. Sequenced: PBMCs. These receptors all stem from a man younger than 45 in good health and CMV-seropositive.

This chain uses TRBV4-1 with TRBJ1-1; 8 nucleotides agree with TRBD1. Germline CDR1 reads MGHRA; CDR2 reads YSYEKL. The J segment lost 2 bases and the V segment lost 5 bases, leaving 7 bases of the junction unmatched. The CDR3 length is 15 residues. This CDR3 reads CASSVSTGVNTEAFF. CDR3 in DNA: TGCGCCAGCAGCGTCTCGACAGGGGTTAACACTGAAGCTTTCTTT.

The chain joins TRBV6-1 to TRBJ2-1; TRBD2 aligns across 7 bases. Germline CDR1 reads MNHNS; CDR2 reads SASEGT. V gave up 7 bases and J gave up 0 bases; unmatched junction bases: 6. The CDR3 consists of 15 residues. Written as DNA, the CDR3 is TGTGCCAGCACGCTAGCGGATTTCTCCTACAATGAGCAGTTCTTC. Protein: CASTLADFSYNEQFF.

Here the CDR3 reads CASSIERGRREQYF. CDR3 sequence (DNA): TGTGCCAGTAGTATCGAGAGGGGGCGTCGGGAGCAGTACTTC. The rearrangement links TRBV19 to TRBJ2-7; the match to TRBD1 covers 7 bases. With V trimmed by 3 bases and J by 7 bases, 9 bases remained unmatched. Germline-derived CDR1 and CDR2 are LNHDA and SQIVND (reference sequence). There are 14 residues in the CDR3.

The chain joins TRBV6-5 to TRBJ2-2; 9 positions match TRBD1. V shed 0 bases, J shed 6 bases, and the junction held 5 bases outside the gene matches. This CDR3 region has 16 residues. Germline V gives CDR1 MNHEY, CDR2 SVGAGI. The CDR3 DNA reads as TGTGCCAGCAGTTACTCGGGACAGGGTAGAGCCGGGGAGCTGTTTTTT. Its translation: CASSYSGQGRAGELFF.

The chain has TRBV6-6 and TRBJ1-1, with D tentatively TRBD1 (5 bases). V was trimmed by 2 bases and J by 4 bases, leaving 11 bases between them. The CDR3 contains 14 residues. The germline CDR1 and CDR2 sequences are MNHNY and SVGAGI (reference sequence). The CDR3 DNA is TGTGCCAGCAGTTACGGTAGGCAGGGCACTGAAGCTTTCTTT. This sequence encodes CASSYGRQGTEAFF.

This rearrangement joins TRBV2 to TRBJ2-1, with 7 bases identical to TRBD2. This CDR3 is built from 15 residues. Germline V gene sequence: CDR1 SNHLY, CDR2 FYNNEI. V gave up 7 bases and J gave up 6 bases; unmatched junction bases: 12. The CDR3 coding sequence is TGTGCCAGCACCATAGCAAACGGGAGGTTCAATGAGCAGTTCTTC. Translation gives CASTIANGRFNEQFF.

The chain uses TRBV7-9 and TRBJ1-2; D gene uncertain. This CDR3 has 19 amino acids. Germline CDR1 is SEHNR and CDR2 is FQNEAQ (reference sequence). V was trimmed by 3 bases and J by 0 bases, leaving 23 bases between them. The CDR3 region has the DNA TGTGCCAGCAGCTTTCCCACCGGAAAGGAGGACCGTACTAACTATGGCTACACCTTC. Protein sequence: CASSFPTGKEDRTNYGYTF.

This clone came up once. In DNA, the CDR3 is TGCGCCAGCAGCTTAATCCAGCGTGCGGGAGAGACCCAGTACTTC. As protein: CASSLIQRAGETQYF. This chain uses TRBV5-1 with TRBJ2-5, with D perhaps matching TRBD2 (5 bases). The CDR3 sequence is 15 residues long. Germline assignment: CDR1 SGHRS and CDR2 YFSETQ. V gave up 2 bases and J gave up 4 bases, with 15 bases separating them. The whole variable domain, filled in from reference TRBV5-1 and TRBJ2-5, reads KAGVTQTPRYLIKTRGQQVTLSCSPISGHRSVSWYQQTPGQGLQFLFEYFSETQRNKGNFPGRFSGRQFSNSRSEMNVSTLELGDSALYLCASSLIQRAGETQYFGPGTRLLVL.

Worth noting for this clone: One junction end disagrees with the germline gene, perhaps due to a read error. The chain joins TRBV6-5 to TRBJ2-7; 9 bases match TRBD2. Per germline, CDR1 MNHEY and CDR2 SVGAGI. The CDR3 spans 15 residues. The CDR3 DNA reads TGTGCCAGCAGTTCGACGACTAGCGGATCCTGCGAGCAGTACTTC. It translates to CASSSTTSGSCEQYF.

CDR3 residues: CASSRTGGIIGANVLTF. As DNA, the CDR3 is TGTGCCAGTAGCCGGACAGGGGGGATCATTGGGGCCAACGTCCTGACTTTC. This chain links TRBV19 with TRBJ2-6; 10 bases align to TRBD1. V was clipped by 6 bases and J by 3 bases; unmatched bases: 8. Germline loops: CDR1 LNHDA, CDR2 SQIVND (reference sequence). This CDR3 comprises 17 residues. Full variable domain (rest looked up from reference TRBV19 and TRBJ2-6): DGGITQSPKYLFRKEGQNVTLSCEQNLNHDAMYWYRQDPGQGLRLIYYSQIVNDFQKGDIAEGYSVSREKKESFPLTVTSAQKNPTAFYLCASSRTGGIIGANVLTFGAGSRLTVL.

The rearrangement uses TRBV10-2 and TRBJ2-5; a possible D gene is TRBD2 (5 bases). This CDR3 has 15 residues. Looked up from germline, CDR1 is WSHSY and CDR2 is SAAADI. The V and J ends lost 4 bases and 2 bases respectively, with 14 bases between them. CDR3 bases: TGCGCCAGCAGTGTCGGTAGAGGGTCACAAGAGACCCAGTACTTC. Protein sequence: CASSVGRGSQETQYF.

A few counts support this clone. The CDR3 is CASSLAGWNEKLFF. In DNA form, the CDR3 reads TGTGCCAGCAGCTTGGCCGGGTGGAATGAAAAACTGTTTTTT. The chain links TRBV7-9 to TRBJ1-4; D remains unclear. CDR1 and CDR2 (germline): SEHNR, FQNEAQ (reference sequence). The CDR3 length is 14 residues. V lost 3 bases to trimming and J lost 5 bases, with 10 bases between them.

This rearrangement joins TRBV29-1 to TRBJ2-7; 7 nucleotides line up with TRBD1. Trimming cost V 4 bases and J 3 bases; bases outside gene matches: 9. This CDR3 region has 14 residues. CDR1 SQVTM and CDR2 ANQGSEA come from the germline V gene. The CDR3 DNA reads as TGCAGCGTTGGGGACAGAAACCGGGGCTACGAGCAGTACTTC. It specifies CSVGDRNRGYEQYF.

The chain links TRBV11-2 to TRBJ2-5; 10 nucleotides line up with TRBD2. The J call may be mistaken, given a closer DNA end match to TRBJ2-7. The CDR3 covers 16 residues. The germline gives CDR1 SGHAT, CDR2 FQNNGV. The CDR3 DNA reads TGTGCCAGCAGCTTAGCCGGACTAGCGGTCTCCTACGAGCAGTACTTC. This encodes CASSLAGLAVSYEQYF.

The J gene is TRBJ1-1, the V gene TRBV30; 9 bases agree with TRBD1. This CDR3 has 14 residues. Germline loops: CDR1 GTSNPN, CDR2 SVGIG (reference sequence). With 1 base clipped from V and 7 bases from J, the junction kept 7 bases outside the gene matches. For the CDR3, the DNA is TGTGCCTGGAGTGGATGGACAGGGGAGGGTGAAGCTTTCTTT. Its protein product is CAWSGWTGEGEAFF.

The J gene is TRBJ2-5, the V gene TRBV11-2; possibly TRBD2 for D (5 bases). This CDR3 spans 16 amino acids. Germline lookup yields CDR1 SGHAT and CDR2 FQNNGV. Trimming cost V 5 bases and J 2 bases, with 18 bases left between them. CDR3 sequence reads: CASSPRGVALQETQYF. The CDR3 DNA reads as TGTGCCAGCAGCCCCCGGGGAGTAGCGCTTCAAGAGACCCAGTACTTC.

For the CDR3, the DNA is TGTGCCAGCAGCTTATCGCACCAGGGGGCGTACGAGCAGTACTTC. Its translation: CASSLSHQGAYEQYF. The gene calls are TRBV7-6 and TRBJ2-7; 8 bases fit TRBD1. Germline CDR1 is SGHVS and CDR2 is FNYEAQ. The J segment lost 4 bases and the V segment lost 2 bases, leaving 7 bases of the junction unmatched. This CDR3 is 15 amino acids long.

This rearrangement joins TRBV30 to TRBJ1-3, with a tentative D call TRBD1 (6 bases). CDR1 and CDR2 (germline): GTSNPN, SVGIG (reference sequence). The CDR3 is 13 residues long. Trimming removed 8 bases at V and 4 bases at J, with 15 bases between. CDR3 sequence: CAGNHRAGNTIYF. The CDR3 nucleotides are TGTGCCGGAAACCACAGGGCAGGAAACACCATATATTTT.

V usage is TRBV27 and J usage is TRBJ2-5; 15 bases are shared with TRBD2. This CDR3 has 15 amino acids. From germline, CDR1 is MNHEY and CDR2 SMNVEV (reference sequence). The J segment lost 3 bases and the V segment lost 9 bases, leaving 5 bases of the junction unmatched. DNA for the CDR3: TGTGCCAGTAAAGGACTAGCGGGAGGGGAAGAGACCCAGTACTTC. It yields the protein CASKGLAGGEETQYF.

V and J are TRBV15 and TRBJ1-4, with D tentatively TRBD1 (5 bases). Per the germline V gene, CDR1 is LNHNV and CDR2 is YYDKDF (reference sequence). There are 16 residues in the CDR3. V dropped 5 bases and J dropped 6 bases, with 19 bases sitting between them. CDR3 amino acids: CATSFRRGAGDEKLFF. In DNA form, the CDR3 reads TGTGCCACCAGCTTCCGGCGCGGGGCCGGGGATGAAAAACTGTTTTTT.

The chain links TRBV11-2 to TRBJ2-1, with D unresolved. This CDR3 region has 12 residues. Trimming left V 1 base short and J 6 bases short, with 4 bases between. CDR1 and CDR2 (germline): SGHAT, FQNNGV. The CDR3 region is CASSLALNEQFF. In DNA, the CDR3 is TGTGCCAGCAGCTTAGCCCTCAATGAGCAGTTCTTC.

Comments on this clone: The DNA is left out, because the CDR3 cannot be placed on it with certainty; the CDR3 is given as TCRdb lists it. The CDR3: CASSSSTSYEQYF. The gene calls are TRBV27 and TRBJ2-7; the table names TRBD2, a call not compared with the DNA. Counting both end residues, the CDR3 totals 13 amino acids. Germline CDR1 MNHEY, CDR2 SMNVEV (reference sequence).

The chain is built from TRBV29-1 and TRBJ2-5; maybe TRBD2 (6 bases). Per the germline V gene, CDR1 is SQVTM and CDR2 is ANQGSEA. The CDR3 runs 15 residues. V lost 4 bases and J lost 4, with 19 bases in between. This CDR3 reads CSVVRSEGILETQYF. CDR3 sequence (DNA): TGCAGCGTTGTACGGTCGGAGGGAATCCTAGAGACCCAGTACTTC.

The chain combines TRBV11-2 with TRBJ2-7; possible D gene TRBD2, 6 bases. Germline V gene data show CDR1 as SGHAT and CDR2 as FQNNGV. The CDR3 loop spans 15 amino acids. The ends were cut back, 1 base at V and 2 bases at J, with 12 bases in the middle. CDR3 protein: CASSLAGERAYEQYF. In nucleotides, the CDR3 is TGTGCCAGCAGCTTAGCGGGAGAGAGAGCCTACGAGCAGTACTTC.

This clone came up a few times. The rearrangement joins TRBV2 to TRBJ2-5; 10 bases agree with TRBD2. This CDR3 has 12 amino acids. V shed 7 bases and J 14 bases; nucleotides not matched to a gene: 10. Germline CDR1 reads SNHLY; CDR2 reads FYNNEI. The CDR3 sequence is CASNLAGETRYF. CDR3 sequence (DNA): TGTGCCAGCAATCTAGCGGGAGAAACTAGATACTTC.

This clone has only a few counts. The V call is TRBV6-1, the J call TRBJ2-7, with a weak D call TRBD2 (5 bases). The CDR3 consists of 15 residues. CDR1 MNHNS and CDR2 SASEGT come from the germline V gene. The V end lost 0 bases, the J end lost 0 bases, and 9 bases lay between the germline ends. CDR3 region: CASSEAGDSSYEQYF. DNA for the CDR3: TGTGCCAGCAGTGAAGCGGGAGACTCCTCCTACGAGCAGTACTTC.

The V gene is TRBV30, the J gene TRBJ2-7; TRBD2 matches 10 bases. J gave up 4 bases and V 4 bases, and 4 bases lay outside the gene matches. The CDR3 has 13 amino acids. Germline V gene data show CDR1 as GTSNPN and CDR2 as SVGIG (reference sequence). The CDR3 sequence: CAWKLSGRYEQYF. CDR3 in DNA: TGTGCCTGGAAGCTTAGCGGGAGGTACGAGCAGTACTTC.

The CDR3 region is CASSPTSSTGGYEQYF. DNA for the CDR3: TGTGCCAGCTCACCAACTAGTAGTACAGGGGGCTACGAGCAGTACTTC. This rearrangement joins TRBV18 to TRBJ2-7, with 8 bases fitting TRBD1. Germline lookup yields CDR1 KGHSH and CDR2 LQKENI. Trimming at V came to 2 bases and at J to 3 bases, leaving 9 bases not matched to a gene. The CDR3 runs 16 residues.